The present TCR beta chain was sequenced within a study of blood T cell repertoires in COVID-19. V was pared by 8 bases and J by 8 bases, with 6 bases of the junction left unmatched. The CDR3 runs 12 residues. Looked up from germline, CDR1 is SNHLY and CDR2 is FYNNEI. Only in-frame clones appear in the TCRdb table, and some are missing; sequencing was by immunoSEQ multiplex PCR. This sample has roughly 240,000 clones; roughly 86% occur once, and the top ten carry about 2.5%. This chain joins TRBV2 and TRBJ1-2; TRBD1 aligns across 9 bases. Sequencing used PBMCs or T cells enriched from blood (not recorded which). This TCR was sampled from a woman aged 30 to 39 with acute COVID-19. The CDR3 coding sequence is TGTGCCAGCGGGGACAGGGCGGAAGGCTACACCTTC. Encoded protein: CASGDRAEGYTF. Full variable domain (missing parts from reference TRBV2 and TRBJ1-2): EPEVTQTPSHQVTQMGQEVILRCVPISNHLYFYWYRQILGQKVEFLVSFYNNEISEKSEIFDDQFSVERPDGSNFTLKIRSTKLEDSAMYFCASGDRAEGYTFGSGTRLTVV.